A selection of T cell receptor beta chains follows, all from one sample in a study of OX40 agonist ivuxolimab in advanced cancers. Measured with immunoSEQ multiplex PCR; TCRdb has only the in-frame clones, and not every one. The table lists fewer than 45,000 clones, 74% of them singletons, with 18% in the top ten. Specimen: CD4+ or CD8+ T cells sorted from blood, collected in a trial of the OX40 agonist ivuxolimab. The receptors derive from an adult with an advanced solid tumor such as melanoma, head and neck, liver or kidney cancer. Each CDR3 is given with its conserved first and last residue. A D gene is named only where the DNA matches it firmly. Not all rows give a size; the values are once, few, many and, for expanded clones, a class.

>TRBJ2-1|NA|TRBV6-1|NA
CASSETVYNEQFF
TGTGCCAGCAGTGAGACAGTTTACAATGAGCAGTTCTTC
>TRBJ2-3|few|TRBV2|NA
CASRRLLEYF
TGTGCCAGCAGGCGACTTTTGGAGTATTTT
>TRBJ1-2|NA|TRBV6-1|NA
CASSERKGNGYTF
TGTGCCAGCAGTGAACGAAAGGGAAATGGCTACACCTTC
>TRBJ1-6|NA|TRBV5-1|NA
CASSLGQTNSPLHF
TGCGCCAGCAGCTTGGGACAGACAAATTCACCCCTCCACTTT
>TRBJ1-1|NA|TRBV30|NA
CAWSAGYTEAFF
TGTGCCTGGAGCGCAGGGTATACTGAAGCTTTCTTT
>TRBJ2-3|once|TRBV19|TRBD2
CASSTQRGGGADTQYF
TGTGCCAGTAGTACCCAGAGGGGCGGGGGGGCGGATACGCAGTATTTT
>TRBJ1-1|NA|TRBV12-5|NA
CASGPPRGLNTEAFF
TGTGCTAGTGGTCCCCCTCGAGGCCTGAACACTGAAGCTTTCTTT
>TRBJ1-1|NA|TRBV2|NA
CASHLGTEAFF
TGTGCCAGCCACTTGGGGACTGAAGCTTTCTTT
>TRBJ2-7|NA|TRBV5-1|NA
CASSTEQLTSYEQYF
TGCGCCAGCAGCACCGAACAGCTTACCTCCTACGAGCAGTACTTC
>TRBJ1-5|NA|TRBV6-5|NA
CASGRQPQHF
TGTGCCAGCGGTCGCCAGCCCCAGCATTTT
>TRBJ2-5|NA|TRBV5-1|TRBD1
CASSRRGIQETQYF
TGCGCCAGCAGCCGCAGGGGGATCCAAGAGACCCAGTACTTC
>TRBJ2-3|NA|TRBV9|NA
CASSVVPQHTDTQYF
TGTGCCAGCAGCGTAGTTCCGCAACATACAGATACGCAGTATTTT
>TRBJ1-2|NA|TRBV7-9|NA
CASSLGGQSYGYTF
TGTGCCAGCAGCTTAGGCGGACAATCCTATGGCTACACCTTC
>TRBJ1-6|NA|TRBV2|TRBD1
CASQTGGVVNSPLHF
TGTGCCAGTCAAACAGGGGGCGTAGTGAATTCACCCCTCCACTTT
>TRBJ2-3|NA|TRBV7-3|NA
CASSRGLNTDTQYF
TGTGCCAGCAGCCGGGGACTTAACACAGATACGCAGTATTTT
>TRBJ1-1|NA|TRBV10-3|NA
CAISDRTEAFF
TGTGCCATCAGTGATCGGACTGAAGCTTTCTTT
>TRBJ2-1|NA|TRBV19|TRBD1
CASSIGGQGIYNEQFF
TGTGCCAGTAGTATAGGGGGACAGGGGATATACAATGAGCAGTTCTTC
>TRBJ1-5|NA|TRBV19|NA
CASSIPGSNQPQHF
TGTGCCAGTAGTATTCCAGGTAGCAATCAGCCCCAGCATTTT
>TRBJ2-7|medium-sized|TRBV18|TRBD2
CASSPGLAGFRNEQYF
TGTGCCAGCTCACCGGGACTAGCGGGTTTTCGCAACGAGCAGTACTTC
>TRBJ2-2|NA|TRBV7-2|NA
CASSSQGGNTGELFF
TGTGCCAGCAGCTCCCAGGGAGGGAACACCGGGGAGCTGTTTTTT
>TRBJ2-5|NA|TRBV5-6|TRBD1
CASSRMTGGAETQYF
TGTGCCAGCAGCAGGATGACAGGGGGCGCAGAGACCCAGTACTTC
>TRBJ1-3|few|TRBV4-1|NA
CASSPVIAGNTIYF
TGCGCCAGCAGCCCGGTCATCGCTGGAAACACCATATATTTT
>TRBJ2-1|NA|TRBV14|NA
CASSSTGRYNEQFF
TGTGCCAGCAGCTCAACCGGGCGCTACAATGAGCAGTTCTTC
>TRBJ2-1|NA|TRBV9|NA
CASSQRVPNPYNEQFF
TGTGCCAGCAGCCAGAGGGTGCCTAACCCTTACAATGAGCAGTTCTTC
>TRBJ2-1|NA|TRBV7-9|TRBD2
CASSPNSGASYNEQFF
TGTGCCAGCAGCCCCAATAGCGGGGCTTCCTACAATGAGCAGTTCTTC
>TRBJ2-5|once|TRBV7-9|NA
CASRGGRETQYF
TGTGCCAGCCGGGGAGGTCGGGAGACCCAGTACTTC
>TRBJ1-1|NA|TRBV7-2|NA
CASSFRRNTEAFF
TGTGCCAGCAGCTTCAGACGGAACACTGAAGCTTTCTTT
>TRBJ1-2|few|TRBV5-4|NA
CASSLDRGRGYTF
TGTGCCAGCAGCTTGGATAGGGGAAGGGGCTACACCTTC
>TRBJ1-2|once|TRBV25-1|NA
CASSERVTPYGYTF
TGTGCCAGCAGTGAAAGGGTGACCCCCTATGGCTACACCTTC
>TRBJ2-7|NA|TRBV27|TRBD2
CASTPKGGWKSYEQYF
TGTGCCAGCACCCCAAAGGGAGGGTGGAAGTCCTACGAGCAGTACTTC
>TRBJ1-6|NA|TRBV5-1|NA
CASSLDGLGSSPLHF
TGCGCCAGCAGCTTGGACGGATTAGGTTCCTCACCCCTCCACTTT
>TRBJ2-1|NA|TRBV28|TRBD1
CASSDRDRVYNEQFF
TGTGCCAGCAGTGACCGGGACAGGGTTTACAATGAGCAGTTCTTC
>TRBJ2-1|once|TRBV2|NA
CASSEGGLFF
TGTGCCAGCAGTGAGGGGGGCTTGTTCTTC
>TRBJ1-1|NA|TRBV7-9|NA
CASSPPMNTEAFF
TGTGCCAGCAGCCCTCCCATGAACACTGAAGCTTTCTTT